The 10 T cell receptor beta chains below were found in one sample sequenced in a study of cytomegalovirus exposure and HLA in healthy donors. PCR involved 60 Vbeta and 13 Jbeta primers. Measured with immunoSEQ multiplex PCR; TCRdb has only the in-frame clones, and not every one. The repertoire holds about 95,000 clones, with about 86% as singletons. Sample: PBMCs. The source is a woman aged 70 to 79 in good health and CMV-seropositive.

The genes are TRBV29-1 and TRBJ1-2; D might be TRBD1 (6 bases). Germline CDR1 reads SQVTM; CDR2 reads ANQGSEA. CDR3 length equals 13 residues. Between the trimmed V and J ends, which lost 6 bases and 4 bases, there was a span of 15 bases. CDR3 loop: CSVGGGAGYGYTF. The CDR3, as DNA: TGCAGCGTGGGGGGGGGCGCCGGCTATGGCTACACCTTC.

The chain recombines TRBV6-5 with TRBJ2-3; no clear D gene. V was cut by 2 bases and J by 2 bases, with 8 bases left in between. This CDR3 is 14 amino acids long. Looked up from germline, CDR1 is MNHEY and CDR2 is SVGAGI. The CDR3 nucleotides are TGTGCCAGCAGTTACACTTCCTCCACAGATACGCAGTATTTT. Protein product: CASSYTSSTDTQYF.

The chain uses TRBV30 and TRBJ1-5, with 9 bases aligning to TRBD1. Germline V gene lookup returns CDR1 GTSNPN and CDR2 SVGIG (reference sequence). The J segment lost 3 bases and the V segment lost 2 bases, leaving 5 bases of the junction unmatched. This CDR3 has 15 residues. The CDR3 DNA reads as TGTGCCTGGAGTTCCGGGACAGGGCCCAATCAGCCCCAGCATTTT. Amino acids: CAWSSGTGPNQPQHF.

This clone was counted ten times or more. The rearrangement joins TRBV6-5 to TRBJ1-1; a possible D gene is TRBD1 (5 bases). The CDR3 covers 14 residues. Trimming cost V 6 bases and J 1 base, with 12 bases left between them. CDR1 and CDR2 (germline): MNHEY, SVGAGI. CDR3 sequence (DNA): TGTGCCAGCAGCCCCAGGGTTGGGAACACTGAAGCTTTCTTT. It specifies CASSPRVGNTEAFF.

The table lists this clone with a count of one. The V call is TRBV11-3, the J call TRBJ2-2; TRBD2 agrees at 10 bases. There are 17 residues in the CDR3. Per germline, CDR1 SGHNT and CDR2 YENEEA. The J segment lost 1 base and the V segment lost 1 base, leaving 3 bases of the junction unmatched. The CDR3 loop is CASSLGWTSGNTGELFF. The CDR3 DNA reads as TGTGCCAGCAGCTTAGGTTGGACTAGCGGGAACACCGGGGAGCTGTTTTTT.

The V call is TRBV5-4, the J call TRBJ2-1, with D tentatively TRBD2 (6 bases). The CDR3 extends over 14 amino acids. Germline V lookup: CDR1 SGHNT, CDR2 YYREEE (reference sequence). The V end was cut by 3 bases, the J end by 7 bases, with 14 bases between. The CDR3 DNA sequence: TGTGCCAGCAGCTCGCCGACTAGTACGAATGAGCAGTTCTTC. Protein product: CASSSPTSTNEQFF.

The V call is TRBV6-1, the J call TRBJ2-7; 7 nucleotides align to TRBD2. Per germline, CDR1 MNHNS and CDR2 SASEGT. J was trimmed by 1 base and V by 3 bases; bases with no gene match: 6. This CDR3 has 15 residues. The DNA of the CDR3 is TGTGCCAGCAGTGACCCCCAGCGGGATTCCTACGAGCAGTACTTC. Residues: CASSDPQRDSYEQYF.

The chain combines TRBV5-4 with TRBJ2-5; TRBD2 matches 16 bases. The J call is uncertain, as TRBJ2-7 better fits the DNA end. Per the germline V gene, CDR1 is SGHNT and CDR2 is YYREEE (reference sequence). This CDR3 has 16 amino acids. CDR3 amino acids: CASSPGLAGGPNEQYF. The CDR3 nucleotides read TGTGCCAGCAGCCCGGGACTAGCGGGAGGGCCCAACGAGCAGTACTTC.

The chain is built from TRBV6-6 and TRBJ2-5, with unresolved D. From germline, CDR1 is MNHNY and CDR2 SVGAGI (reference sequence). The ends were cut back, 2 bases at V and 0 bases at J, with 7 bases in the middle. The CDR3 is 14 amino acids. CDR3 protein: CASSYEAYQETQYF. The CDR3 DNA reads TGTGCCAGCAGTTACGAGGCGTACCAAGAGACCCAGTACTTC.

CDR3 in amino acids: CASSLASGVADTQYF. DNA of the CDR3: TGTGCCAGCAGCTTAGCGTCAGGGGTAGCAGATACGCAGTATTTT. V is TRBV7-9 and J is TRBJ2-3; D possibly corresponds to TRBD1 (6 bases). Trimming removed 0 bases from V and 4 bases from J, with 11 bases in between. This CDR3 contains 15 residues. Looked up from germline, CDR1 is SEHNR and CDR2 is FQNEAQ (reference sequence). The full variable domain, in which reference TRBV7-9 and TRBJ2-3 provide the parts outside the CDR3, is DTGVSQNPRHKITKRGQNVTFRCDPISEHNRLYWYRQTLGQGPEFLTYFQNEAQLEKSRLLSDRFSAERPKGSFSTLEIQRTEQGDSAMYLCASSLASGVADTQYFGPGTRLTVL.